One and the same sample provided the 15 T cell receptor beta chains below, sequenced in a study of shared clonotypes between healthy human individuals. TCRdb's table, derived via immunoSEQ multiplex PCR, lists solely in-frame clones and lacks some. The sample consists of some 1 million clones, more than 65% of them appearing once. Sequencing used memory CD4+ T cells sorted from blood. Specified subset: CD45RA-negative fraction. The receptors were sampled from a man in his late teens or twenties in good health.

There are a few counts of this clone. Other DNA sequences in this sample translate to the same CDR3. V gene TRBV27 combines with J gene TRBJ1-1, with D perhaps TRBD1 (6 bases). Looked up from germline, CDR1 is MNHEY and CDR2 is SMNVEV (reference sequence). V lost 3 bases to trimming and J lost 4 bases, with 9 bases between them. The CDR3 spans 13 residues. Here the CDR3 DNA reads TGTGCCAGCAGTTTCACAGGGACCACTGAAGCTTTCTTT. Protein sequence: CASSFTGTTEAFF.

This clone occurred a few times. V is TRBV2 and J is TRBJ2-3, with 7 bases fitting TRBD2. Looked up from germline, CDR1 is SNHLY and CDR2 is FYNNEI. Germline trimming cut 8 bases from V and 8 bases from J; bases unmatched to any gene: 13. This CDR3 region has 14 residues. The CDR3 loop reads CASGAGTTLGTQYF. The CDR3 DNA reads TGTGCCAGCGGGGCCGGGACTACTCTTGGTACGCAGTATTTT. Drawing the rest from reference TRBV2 and TRBJ2-3, the complete variable domain is EPEVTQTPSHQVTQMGQEVILRCVPISNHLYFYWYRQILGQKVEFLVSFYNNEISEKSEIFDDQFSVERPDGSNFTLKIRSTKLEDSAMYFCASGAGTTLGTQYFGPGTRLTVL.

The chain is built from TRBV5-8 and TRBJ2-3; TRBD1 might be the D (6 bases). Germline V gives CDR1 SGHTS, CDR2 YDEGEE. The CDR3 is 17 amino acids. Trimming left V 4 bases short and J 14 bases short, with 32 bases between. The CDR3: CASSRIIQGSGPYHSYF. CDR3 in DNA: TGTGCCAGCAGCCGAATTATACAGGGCTCCGGGCCTTATCATTCGTATTTT.

The V gene is TRBV10-3, the J gene TRBJ2-2; TRBD2 might be the D (6 bases). This CDR3 is 14 amino acids long. Trimming took off 3 bases at V and 3 bases at J, with 8 bases between the two ends. The germline gives CDR1 ENHRY, CDR2 SYGVKD. CDR3 loop: CAISDRRDTGELFF. The DNA for the CDR3 is TGTGCCATCAGTGATCGGAGGGACACCGGGGAGCTGTTTTTT.

The CDR3 bases are TGTGCCAGCAGTGATAGAAGGGAAGAGACCCAGTACTTC. Translating gives CASSDRREETQYF. The rearrangement links TRBV2 to TRBJ2-5; unclear D gene. The CDR3 has 13 amino acids. Trimming shortened V by 3 bases and J by 3 bases, and 8 bases separated the two germline ends. The germline CDR1 and CDR2 sequences are SNHLY and FYNNEI.

This clone was seen just once. This CDR3 is CASSLVGRSTDTQYF. The CDR3 coding sequence is TGTGCCAGCAGCTTAGTCGGGAGAAGCACAGATACGCAGTATTTT. The J gene is TRBJ2-3, the V gene TRBV11-2; perhaps TRBD2 as D (6 bases). The length of the CDR3 is 15 residues. Per the germline V gene, CDR1 is SGHAT and CDR2 is FQNNGV. The V gene lost 1 base and the J gene lost 0 bases, with 8 bases spanning the gap.

The chain combines TRBV12-5 with TRBJ2-3, with TRBD2 matching over 13 bases. There are 16 residues in the CDR3. V shed 4 bases, J shed 0 bases, and the junction held 1 base outside the gene matches. Per germline, CDR1 LGHNT and CDR2 FRNRAP. In DNA form, the CDR3 reads TGTGCTAGTGGTTCGGGACTAGCGGGAAGCACAGATACGCAGTATTTT. Translation: CASGSGLAGSTDTQYF. Looking up the rest from reference TRBV12-5 and TRBJ2-3 gives the full variable domain: DARVTQTPRHKVTEMGQEVTMRCQPILGHNTVFWYRQTMMQGLELLAYFRNRAPLDDSGMPKDRFSAEMPDATLATLKIQPSEPRDSAVYFCASGSGLAGSTDTQYFGPGTRLTVL.

This chain connects TRBV7-9 to TRBJ2-7; weak D call: TRBD1 (6 bases). Germline assignment: CDR1 SEHNR and CDR2 FQNEAQ (reference sequence). Trimming pared 2 bases from V and 0 bases from J, leaving 11 bases between. The CDR3 length is 15 residues. The CDR3 region is CASSLSQGLSYEQYF. The CDR3 nucleotides read TGTGCCAGCAGCTTAAGTCAGGGGCTCTCCTACGAGCAGTACTTC.

This chain joins TRBV30 and TRBJ1-1, with a tentative D call TRBD1 (6 bases). This CDR3 comprises 14 residues. V lost 5 bases, J lost 0 bases, and 13 bases lay in between. Germline values: CDR1 GTSNPN, CDR2 SVGIG (reference sequence). The CDR3 region has the DNA TGTGCCTGGGGCACAGGGCGGGTGAACACTGAAGCTTTCTTT. This translates into CAWGTGRVNTEAFF.

The chain links TRBV28 to TRBJ1-1; no firm D call. The V end was cut by 6 bases, the J end by 6 bases, with 17 bases between. Germline CDR1 reads MDHEN; CDR2 reads SYDVKM. CDR3 length: 14 residues. The CDR3 protein is CASRGGLLQAEAFF. The CDR3 DNA is TGTGCCAGCAGGGGAGGGCTACTTCAGGCTGAAGCTTTCTTT.

The chain combines TRBV5-1 with TRBJ2-1, with TRBD2 as a possible D gene (6 bases). Germline loops: CDR1 SGHRS, CDR2 YFSETQ. The germline V and J ends were trimmed by 3 bases and 7 bases, with 14 bases remaining between them. This CDR3 contains 14 residues. The CDR3 is CASSSQLAPNEQFF. DNA for the CDR3: TGCGCCAGCAGCTCGCAACTAGCCCCAAATGAGCAGTTCTTC.

The chain couples TRBV5-1 to TRBJ1-4; 7 bases map to TRBD1. CDR1 and CDR2 (germline): SGHRS, YFSETQ. V lost 4 bases to trimming and J lost 7 bases; unmatched junction nucleotides: 7. The CDR3 sequence is 14 residues long. CDR3: CASSTTGMGEKLFF. Here the CDR3 DNA reads TGCGCCAGCAGCACGACAGGGATGGGTGAAAAACTGTTTTTT. The complete variable domain, with remaining parts taken from reference TRBV5-1 and TRBJ1-4, reads KAGVTQTPRYLIKTRGQQVTLSCSPISGHRSVSWYQQTPGQGLQFLFEYFSETQRNKGNFPGRFSGRQFSNSRSEMNVSTLELGDSALYLCASSTTGMGEKLFFGSGTQLSVL.

This chain links TRBV18 with TRBJ1-6; D is unresolved. Per germline, CDR1 KGHSH and CDR2 LQKENI. This CDR3 has 16 amino acids. V lost 3 bases and J 9 bases, leaving 18 bases between the germline ends. DNA of the CDR3: TGTGCCAGCTCACCCAGCGGAGGCCGGGAGTCTTCACCCCTCCACTTT. It is translated as CASSPSGGRESSPLHF.

A note on this clone: Different DNA sequences within this sample yield the same CDR3. This rearrangement joins TRBV19 to TRBJ1-5; 7 nucleotides align to TRBD1. V was pared by 3 bases and J by 7 bases, with 6 bases of the junction left unmatched. The CDR3 runs 14 residues. Looked up from germline, CDR1 is LNHDA and CDR2 is SQIVND (reference sequence). The CDR3 sequence: CASSMTGSDQPQHF. The CDR3 DNA reads TGTGCCAGTAGTATGACAGGGAGCGACCAGCCCCAGCATTTT.

The chain couples TRBV5-1 to TRBJ2-3; D remains unclear. Trimming shortened V by 1 base and J by 0 bases, and 15 bases separated the two germline ends. CDR3 length: 17 residues. Looked up from germline, CDR1 is SGHRS and CDR2 is YFSETQ. The CDR3 DNA sequence: TGCGCCAGCAGCTTGCTTATCCTTACGGATAGCACAGATACGCAGTATTTT. Protein: CASSLLILTDSTDTQYF.